Each of the 25 T cell receptor beta chains below was sequenced from the same sample in a study of CXCR3-negative and CXCR3-positive naive CD8 T cells. UMI-labeled 5' RACE TRB cDNA libraries were prepared from the cells. After re-calling the 5' RACE reads, TCRdb lists one entry per CDR3 protein, DNA absent. This sample contains 100,000 to 150,000 distinct CDR3 sequences. The specimen was naive CXCR3- CD8+ T cells from blood. As for subset: CD45RO-CCR7+CD27+CD95- naive CD8+ T cells lacking CXCR3 (TNR3-). Receptor source: a human donor in good health. Some clones in this sample may be carry-over from other donors' samples.

V and J are TRBV29-1 and TRBJ2-5. This CDR3 region has 13 residues. The germline CDR1 and CDR2 sequences are SQVTM and ANQGSEA. The CDR3 sequence is CSAQSGVQETQYF.

CDR3 region: CSVEDFPGELFF. The rearrangement links TRBV29-1 to TRBJ2-2. Germline CDR1 is SQVTM and CDR2 is ANQGSEA. The CDR3 is 12 amino acids.

The chain employs TRBV3-1 and TRBJ2-7. Germline V gene data show CDR1 as LGHDT and CDR2 as YNNKEL (reference sequence). This CDR3 has 11 amino acids. This CDR3 reads CASSHSYEQYF.

The genes are TRBV28 and TRBJ2-7; TCRdb's assignment of TRBD2 cannot be checked, as there is no DNA. The CDR3 covers 12 residues. CDR1 is MDHEN, CDR2 SYDVKM, per germline. The CDR3: CANNAQEDGLYF. Drawing the rest from reference TRBV28 and TRBJ2-7, the complete variable domain is DVKVTQSSRYLVKRTGEKVFLECVQDMDHENMFWYRQDPGLGLRLIYFSYDVKMKEKGDIPEGYSVSREKKERFSLILESASTNQTSMYLCANNAQEDGLYFGPGTRLTVT.

V gene TRBV7-8 combines with J gene TRBJ2-1; the TCRdb D gene call, TRBD2, has no DNA to confirm it. This CDR3 is 16 amino acids long. Germline values: CDR1 SGHVS, CDR2 FQNEAQ. CDR3 region: CASSLTPLPPYNEQFF.

The gene calls are TRBV7-6 and TRBJ2-2; TCRdb names TRBD1, which stays unverified in the absence of DNA. Germline V gene lookup returns CDR1 SGHVS and CDR2 FNYEAQ. This CDR3 region has 18 residues. CDR3: CASSLVHPTGGRGGELFF.

This rearrangement joins TRBV3-1 to TRBJ2-5; the D call of TRBD1 rests on TCRdb alone, since no DNA is present to check it. Germline values: CDR1 LGHDT, CDR2 YNNKEL (reference sequence). The CDR3 loop spans 15 amino acids. The CDR3 protein is CASRQEQGLQETQYF.

V and J are TRBV27 and TRBJ2-1; without DNA, the TCRdb call of TRBD1 cannot be checked. The CDR3 contains 16 residues. Germline lookup yields CDR1 MNHEY and CDR2 SMNVEV (reference sequence). CDR3 protein: CASRTAPRTGGFEQFF.

The CDR3 here is CASSLGTSGSHEQYF. This sequence joins TRBV7-6 and TRBJ2-7; lacking DNA, the TRBD2 call made by TCRdb goes unchecked. From germline, CDR1 is SGHVS and CDR2 FNYEAQ. The CDR3 spans 15 residues.

The rearrangement links TRBV5-5 to TRBJ2-1; TCRdb gives TRBD2 as the D gene, but with no DNA this cannot be confirmed. Looked up from germline, CDR1 is SGHKS and CDR2 is YYEKEE (reference sequence). CDR3 size: 16 residues. The CDR3 is CASSLERAGVYNEQFF.

This chain uses TRBV28 with TRBJ2-7; the D call of TRBD1 rests on TCRdb alone, since no DNA is present to check it. Looked up from germline, CDR1 is MDHEN and CDR2 is SYDVKM. There are 12 residues in the CDR3. Here the CDR3 reads CASRDPSYEQYF.

The chain combines TRBV10-3 with TRBJ2-7; TCRdb's assignment of TRBD1 cannot be checked, as there is no DNA. Germline CDR1 ENHRY, CDR2 SYGVKD. The CDR3 is 14 residues long. The CDR3 sequence: CAIMPGQGYHEQYF.

The chain couples TRBV19 to TRBJ1-5; TCRdb calls TRBD1, which cannot be checked without DNA. Looked up from germline, CDR1 is LNHDA and CDR2 is SQIVND (reference sequence). This CDR3 has 14 residues. The CDR3 protein is CASTPGQAFGPQHF. Drawing the rest from reference TRBV19 and TRBJ1-5, the complete variable domain is DGGITQSPKYLFRKEGQNVTLSCEQNLNHDAMYWYRQDPGQGLRLIYYSQIVNDFQKGDIAEGYSVSREKKESFPLTVTSAQKNPTAFYLCASTPGQAFGPQHFGDGTRLSIL.

The rearrangement uses TRBV7-2 and TRBJ2-7. Germline loops: CDR1 SGHTA, CDR2 FQGNSA. The CDR3 loop spans 15 amino acids. CDR3: CASSLEMGTVYEQYF.

The V and J genes are TRBV19 and TRBJ2-1. The CDR3 loop spans 13 amino acids. Germline CDR1 and CDR2: LNHDA and SQIVND (reference sequence). CDR3 in amino acids: CASSIEQSNEQFF.

The rearrangement uses TRBV20-1 and TRBJ1-1; the D gene TCRdb calls, TRBD1, cannot be checked with no DNA. In germline, CDR1 is DFQATT, CDR2 SNEGSKA (reference sequence). The CDR3 totals 13 residues. CDR3 sequence reads: CSARDRASNEAFF.

The rearrangement uses TRBV3-1 and TRBJ2-4; there is no DNA to check the TCRdb D call of TRBD1. This CDR3 contains 14 residues. Germline CDR1 and CDR2: LGHDT and YNNKEL (reference sequence). The CDR3 protein is CASSQDTGQRIQYF.

The rearrangement uses TRBV12-3 or TRBV12-4 and TRBJ2-3; TCRdb's assignment of TRBD2 cannot be checked, as there is no DNA. The CDR3 runs 19 residues. CDR3 amino acids: CASMYSPLVARGSTDTQYF.

This chain links TRBV28 with TRBJ1-1; TCRdb lists TRBD1, though no DNA is available to test this call. From germline, CDR1 is MDHEN and CDR2 SYDVKM. The CDR3 sequence is 13 residues long. The chain's CDR3 is CASNSSPGTEAFF. The variable domain in full, with the rest retrieved from reference TRBV28 and TRBJ1-1, is DVKVTQSSRYLVKRTGEKVFLECVQDMDHENMFWYRQDPGLGLRLIYFSYDVKMKEKGDIPEGYSVSREKKERFSLILESASTNQTSMYLCASNSSPGTEAFFGQGTRLTVV.

The chain has TRBV7-9 and TRBJ2-3; the TCRdb call, TRBD2, lacks DNA for checking. The CDR3 is made up of 16 amino acids. In germline, CDR1 is SEHNR, CDR2 FQNEAQ (reference sequence). The CDR3 sequence is CASSSTSGRAADTQYF.

CDR3 sequence reads: CASSWPEQGRTDTQYF. The chain combines TRBV7-9 with TRBJ2-3; TCRdb selects TRBD1, and the lack of DNA leaves this call unchecked. Germline assignment: CDR1 SEHNR and CDR2 FQNEAQ (reference sequence). The CDR3 consists of 16 residues. The entire variable domain, with the rest obtained from reference TRBV7-9 and TRBJ2-3, is as follows: DTGVSQNPRHKITKRGQNVTFRCDPISEHNRLYWYRQTLGQGPEFLTYFQNEAQLEKSRLLSDRFSAERPKGSFSTLEIQRTEQGDSAMYLCASSWPEQGRTDTQYFGPGTRLTVL.

The chain recombines TRBV29-1 with TRBJ1-1; no DNA is available, so the TRBD1 call from TCRdb remains unchecked. The V gene's germline CDR1 is SQVTM and CDR2 ANQGSEA. This CDR3 is built from 13 residues. Here the CDR3 reads CSVLPGMYTEAFF.

The chain has TRBV28 and TRBJ2-1; TCRdb calls TRBD1, which cannot be checked without DNA. Germline CDR1 and CDR2: MDHEN and SYDVKM. CDR3 length equals 14 residues. CDR3 in amino acids: CASSPVTSYNEQFF.

The chain has TRBV7-2 and TRBJ2-7. CDR1 SGHTA and CDR2 FQGNSA come from the germline V gene. CDR3 size: 15 residues. The CDR3 region is CASSLSIRSSYEQYF. The full variable domain, rest sourced from reference TRBV7-2 and TRBJ2-7, is GAGVSQSPSNKVTEKGKDVELRCDPISGHTALYWYRQSLGQGLEFLIYFQGNSAPDKSGLPSDRFSAERTGGSVSTLTIQRTQQEDSAVYLCASSLSIRSSYEQYFGPGTRLTVT.

V usage is TRBV19 and J usage is TRBJ2-7; TCRdb's D gene call, TRBD2, goes unchecked for lack of DNA. Germline V gives CDR1 LNHDA, CDR2 SQIVND (reference sequence). CDR3 length equals 13 residues. The CDR3 sequence is CASGTASPYEQYF.